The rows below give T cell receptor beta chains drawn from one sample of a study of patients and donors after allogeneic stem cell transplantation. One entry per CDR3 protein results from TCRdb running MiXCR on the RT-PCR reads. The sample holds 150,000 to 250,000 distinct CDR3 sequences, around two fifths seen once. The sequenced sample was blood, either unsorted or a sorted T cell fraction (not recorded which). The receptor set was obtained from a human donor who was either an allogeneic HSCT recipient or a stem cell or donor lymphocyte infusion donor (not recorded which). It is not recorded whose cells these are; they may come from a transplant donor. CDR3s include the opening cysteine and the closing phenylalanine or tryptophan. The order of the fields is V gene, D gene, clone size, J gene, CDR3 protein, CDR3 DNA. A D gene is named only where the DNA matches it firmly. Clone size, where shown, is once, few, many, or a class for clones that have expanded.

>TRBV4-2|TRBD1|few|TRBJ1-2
CASSLQGGTDANYGYTF
TGTGCCAGCAGCCTACAAGGTGGGACAGACGCTAACTATGGCTACACCTTC
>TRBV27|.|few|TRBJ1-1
CASSLTGPNTEAFF
TGTGCCAGCAGTTTAACAGGGCCGAACACTGAAGCTTTCTTT
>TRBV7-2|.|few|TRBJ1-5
CASSLYGGLGQPQHF
TGTGCCAGCAGCCTGTATGGGGGCCTAGGTCAGCCCCAGCATTTT
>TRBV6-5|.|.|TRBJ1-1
CASSQGQYNTEAFF
TGTGCCAGCAGCCAAGGACAGTACAACACTGAAGCTTTCTTT
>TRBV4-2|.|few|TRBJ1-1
CASSNGNTEAFF
TGTGCCAGCAGCAACGGGAACACTGAAGCTTTCTTT
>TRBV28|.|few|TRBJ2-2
CASSLTANTGELFF
TGTGCCAGCAGTTTGACCGCGAACACCGGGGAGCTGTTTTTT
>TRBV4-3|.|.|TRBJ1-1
CASSQDAENTEAFF
TGCGCCAGCAGCCAAGACGCAGAGAACACTGAAGCTTTCTTT
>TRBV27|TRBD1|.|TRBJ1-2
CASSWRQGFIYGYTF
TGTGCCAGCAGTTGGAGACAGGGGTTTATCTATGGCTACACCTTC
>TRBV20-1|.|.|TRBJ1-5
CSASGPENQPQHF
TGCAGTGCTAGTGGGCCGGAGAATCAGCCCCAGCATTTT
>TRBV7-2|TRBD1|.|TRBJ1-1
CASSPDRGAEAFF
TGTGCCAGCAGCCCCGACAGGGGCGCTGAAGCTTTCTTT
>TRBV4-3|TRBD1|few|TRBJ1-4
CASSQEGTGKANEKLFF
TGCGCCAGCAGCCAAGAAGGGACAGGAAAGGCTAATGAAAAACTGTTTTTT
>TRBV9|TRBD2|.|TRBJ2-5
CASSAGLAEETQYF
TGTGCCAGCAGCGCTGGACTAGCGGAAGAGACCCAGTACTTC
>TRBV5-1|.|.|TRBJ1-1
CASSLQNRNTEAFF
TGCGCCAGCAGCTTGCAGAACAGGAACACTGAAGCTTTCTTT
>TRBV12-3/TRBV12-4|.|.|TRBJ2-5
CASSLAGYQETQYF
TGTGCCAGCAGTTTAGCTGGGTACCAAGAGACCCAGTACTTC
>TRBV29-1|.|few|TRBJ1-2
CSVEDRADDGYTF
TGCAGCGTTGAAGATCGGGCAGACGATGGCTACACCTTC
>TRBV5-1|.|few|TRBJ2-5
CASSLGVGETQYF
TGCGCCAGCAGCTTGGGGGTCGGGGAGACCCAGTACTTC
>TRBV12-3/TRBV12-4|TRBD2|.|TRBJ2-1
CASSHRIAGGPDEQFF
TGTGCCAGCAGTCATCGTATAGCGGGAGGGCCCGATGAGCAGTTCTTC
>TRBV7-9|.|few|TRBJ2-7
CASSLSGLTYEQYF
TGTGCCAGCAGCTTGAGCGGACTGACCTACGAGCAGTACTTC
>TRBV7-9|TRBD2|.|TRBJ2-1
CASSRLAGVSEQFF
TGTGCCAGCAGCCGACTAGCGGGAGTTTCTGAGCAGTTCTTC
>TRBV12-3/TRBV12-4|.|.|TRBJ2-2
CATQGPTGELFF
TGTGCCACGCAAGGGCCCACCGGGGAGCTGTTTTTT
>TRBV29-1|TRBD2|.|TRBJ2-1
CSVATGGLAGAEEFF
TGCAGCGTTGCCACGGGAGGACTAGCGGGAGCGGAGGAGTTCTTC
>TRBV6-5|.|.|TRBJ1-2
CASSYEGKSNYGYTF
TGTGCCAGCAGTTACGAAGGCAAAAGTAACTATGGCTACACCTTC
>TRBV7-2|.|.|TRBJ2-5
CASSLNSDPERAQYF
TGTGCCAGCAGCTTAAATAGCGACCCGGAGAGGGCCCAGTACTTC
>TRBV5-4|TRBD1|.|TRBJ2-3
CASSPRTGFTDTQYF
TGTGCCAGCAGCCCAAGGACAGGGTTCACAGATACGCAGTATTTT
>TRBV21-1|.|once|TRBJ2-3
CASSKKARGPCGDTQYF
TGTGCCAGCAGCAAAAAGGCCCGGGGTCCCTGCGGAGATACGCAGTATTTT
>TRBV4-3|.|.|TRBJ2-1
CASSQARGIGYNEQFF
TGCGCCAGCAGCCAAGCTCGCGGGATCGGATACAATGAGCAGTTCTTC